The clone carrying this T cell receptor (beta chain) occurred once. The data originate from a study of blood T cell repertoires in COVID-19. Study-wide background: Nucleic acid was either cDNA or gDNA, and it came from T cells, B-cell-depleted T cells, or PBMCs.

Here immunoSEQ multiplex PCR was the method, and the copy in TCRdb shows in-frame clones only, minus some. The sample records approximately 130,000 clones, roughly 88% being singletons. CDR3 length equals 14 residues. Trimming took 4 bases from V and 7 from J, leaving 14 bases between them. Germline V CDR1 and CDR2: MNHEY, SVGEGT. This clonotype originated in a man between 50 and 59 years old with acute or convalescent COVID-19. The genes are TRBV6-2 or TRBV6-3 and TRBJ1-3; D uncertain. Sequencing was carried out using peripheral blood. This CDR3 reads CASSWASPGNTIYF. CDR3 sequence (DNA): TGTGCCAGCAGTTGGGCATCGCCGGGGAACACCATATATTTT.